The sequence of this T cell receptor (beta chain) was determined in a study of neurological immune-mediated disorders (dated by TCRdb to about 2019). Study-level background: Among the approximately 35 multiple sclerosis patients, relapsing-remitting MS accounted for approximately 31 and secondary progressive MS accounted for 3. Using UMI-based sequencing, the study compared peripheral blood TCR-beta repertoires from patients with HTLV-I-associated myelopathy (HAM/TSP), patients with multiple sclerosis, and healthy controls. The roughly 99 TCR-beta libraries covered PBMC samples along with longitudinal samples, technical triplicates, and paired sorted CD4+ and CD8+ T-cell subsets. The cohort included approximately 70 subjects: approximately 15 with HAM/TSP, roughly 34 with multiple sclerosis, and around 20 healthy controls. Results and caveats for the whole study, not just this receptor: In phylogenetic analysis, the repertoires of 18 of 34 MS patients grouped into a cluster of related CDR3 sequences, which suggests a possible signature at the repertoire level. No identical CDR3 amino acid sequences were found to be shared among expanded clones across subjects, suggesting that TCR-beta repertoires were private in all groups. TCR clonal expansion was highest in HAM/TSP patients and lowest in MS patients, with MS patients falling below even healthy controls. No association of the MS cluster with clinical or MRI features was observed, and the need for larger cohorts was stated by the authors.

In this sample, this clonotype turned up many times. Its recognized antigen is unknown. No qualities accompany the bases; no much larger clone lies one base away. V loses 4 bases at its end and J loses 0 bases; junction bases beyond the gene matches: 6. Measured from the cysteine to the phenylalanine, the CDR3 is 16 residues long. Only the CDR3 region is kept as DNA, spanning 48 bases read in frame from base 1. As encoded in the germline V gene, CDR1 is SGHRS while CDR2 is YFSETQ. Libraries from unsorted PBMCs were made from 2 million PBMCs kept in RNAlater at -80 degrees C until RNA extraction. The multiple sclerosis patients were enrolled in a US clinical protocol that evaluated disease progression with magnetic resonance imaging. PBMCs were separated from peripheral blood using Ficoll-Hypaque density gradient centrifugation and then cryopreserved in liquid nitrogen. To synthesize cDNA, template-switch 5'RACE was performed with a primer carrying a 10-nucleotide random unique molecular identifier so that each TCR transcript was tagged. Each sequencing run produced over 180 million TCR-beta sequences covering 15-18 subjects. Total RNA was extracted with the RNeasy kit. The KAPA Real-time Library Amplification kit was used to amplify TCR-beta VDJ regions with primers for the TCR constant region and the 5'RACE anchor. A first PCR added sample indexes and Illumina adaptors, and a second PCR then raised library yield. After purification with Ampure beads, the TCR product of roughly 650 bp was size-selected on a 2% E-gel SizeSelection system. Before pooling, library quality was assessed on a Bioanalyzer, concentration was determined with Qubit, and library quantification was performed with the Kapa Library Quantification kit. Paired-end 2 x 150 bp sequencing of the libraries was performed on an Illumina HiSeq 2500. To increase sequence diversity, about 23-32% phiX was spiked into each library pool. The source study handled its data this way. The UMI-based MiGEC pipeline processed quality-filtered reads and removed over 75% of raw TCR sequences during error correction. VDJ genes were aligned to IMGT germline references, and clonotypes were defined by unique CDR3 amino acid sequence plus V-J genes. Clonal expansion, Shannon diversity, and CDR3 relatedness (CalcPairwiseDistances, ClusterSamples) were evaluated with VDJtools, and phylogenetic trees were built with CLCbio workbench. A clone was classed as expanded if it had 8 or more unique UMIs, a cutoff based on coefficient-of-variation modelling across technical triplicates. TCRdb handled the public reads itself, with Q25 trimming in fastp and clone calling in MiXCR, and kept productive beta chains. Every distinct CDR3 protein forms one entry, paired with its most common genes and DNA. TCRdb assigned the V and J calls; the authors' analysis was not used. This sample has about 55,000 distinct CDR3 sequences in its table, and less than 5% of those were observed once. In total, the top ten clones hold 2.5% to 3.5% of the sample.

Sequencing was carried out using PBMCs. The origin of this receptor is a man aged 45 to 65 with multiple sclerosis. This receptor chain uses TRBV5-1 and TRBJ1-1; 10 nucleotides in the junction match TRBD1. The bases are TGCGCCAGCAGCGAAGGGACAGGGGCTATGAACACTGAAGCTTTCTTT. Translated, this gives CASSEGTGAMNTEAFF.